This TCR beta chain appears in the sequencing data of a study of early T cells in non-severe SARS-CoV-2 infection. V was cut by 0 bases and J by 3 bases, with 11 bases left in between. The CDR3 spans 15 residues. CDR1 SGDLS and CDR2 YYNGEE come from the germline V gene. This clonotype appeared many times. Unique molecular identifiers (one per individual cDNA molecule) were attached. TCRdb independently ran MiXCR on the 5' RACE reads; one entry per CDR3 protein. The sample has around 57,000 distinct CDR3 sequences; 6% to 7% are singletons. The sequenced sample was whole blood. The chain uses TRBV9 and TRBJ2-3; D remains ambiguous. This TCR was sampled from an adult who was a healthcare worker with PCR-confirmed SARS-CoV-2 infection or an uninfected control (not recorded which). The CDR3 protein is CASSVAPERTDTQYF. The CDR3 nucleotides read TGTGCCAGCAGCGTAGCTCCAGAGAGGACAGATACGCAGTATTTT.